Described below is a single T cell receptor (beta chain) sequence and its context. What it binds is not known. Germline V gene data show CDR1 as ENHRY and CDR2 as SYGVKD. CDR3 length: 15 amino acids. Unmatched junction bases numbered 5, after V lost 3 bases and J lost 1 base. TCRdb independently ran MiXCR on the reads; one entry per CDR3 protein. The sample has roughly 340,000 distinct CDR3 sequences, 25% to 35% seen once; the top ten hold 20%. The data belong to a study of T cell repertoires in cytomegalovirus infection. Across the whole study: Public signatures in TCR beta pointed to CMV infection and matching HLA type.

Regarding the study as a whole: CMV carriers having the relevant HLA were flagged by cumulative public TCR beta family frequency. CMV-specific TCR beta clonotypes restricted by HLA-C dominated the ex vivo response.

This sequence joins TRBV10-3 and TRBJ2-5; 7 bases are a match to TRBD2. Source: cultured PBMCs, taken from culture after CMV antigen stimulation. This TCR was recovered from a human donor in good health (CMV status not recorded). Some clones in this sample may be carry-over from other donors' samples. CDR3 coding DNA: TGTGCCATCAGTGAAAGGTGGGGGGGCCAAGAGACCCAGTACTTC. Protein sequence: CAISERWGGQETQYF.